This TCR beta chain stems from a study of identical twins. The study's findings and limits: Researchers reported weaker excess twin sharing in beta out-of-frame sequences. Zero-insertion analyses might be partly confounded by invariant T cells like MAIT and iNKT.

In its sample, this clonotype was seen many times. What it binds is not known. Carrying unique molecular identifiers, the cDNA also gained a universal primer site through template switching. TCRdb itself ran the 5' RACE reads through MiXCR, one entry per CDR3 protein. The sample carries some 690,000 distinct CDR3 sequences, about 20% recorded once. The CDR3 is 17 amino acids. Trimming took off 0 bases at V and 6 bases at J, with 21 bases between the two ends. Germline V gene data show CDR1 as SGHTS and CDR2 as YDEGEE. These records were also assigned to another study, of T cells expressing NK-cell markers.

Specimen: PBMCs. The origin of this receptor is a woman younger than 35 in good health. The chain is built from TRBV5-8 and TRBJ1-1; D is perhaps TRBD1 (5 bases). The CDR3 loop reads CASSLGDVGDYYSEAFF. CDR3 nucleotide sequence: TGTGCCAGCAGCTTGGGGGACGTTGGAGACTATTACTCTGAAGCTTTCTTT.